This TCR beta chain was found in a study of blood T cell repertoires in COVID-19. Overall study: The origin of the acute and convalescent COVID-19 samples was the United States, Italy and Spain. The cDNA or gDNA used as material had been derived from T cells, B-cell-depleted T cells, or PBMCs.

In the original analysis: Amplification of reference gene primers was used by the study to estimate nucleated cell counts. Repertoires were generated with immunoSEQ multiplex PCR, while TCRdb's copy carries only in-frame clones and drops some. V, J and clone size were drawn from that table, and D and trimming were deduced from the DNA. The data contain some 250,000 clones, 88% of them singletons. The CDR3 runs 17 residues. CDR1 MGHDK and CDR2 SYGVNS come from the germline V gene. V dropped 5 bases and J dropped 5; count of bases not matched to a gene: 8. This chain uses TRBV25-1 with TRBJ1-6; 11 nucleotides match TRBD1. Sample: peripheral blood. The receptor was isolated from a woman aged 25 to 39 with acute or convalescent COVID-19. CDR3 region: CASSQTGTGGNNSPLHF. The CDR3 DNA reads as TGTGCCAGCAGTCAAACCGGGACAGGGGGTAATAATTCACCCCTCCACTTT. The complete variable domain, with remaining parts taken from reference TRBV25-1 and TRBJ1-6, reads EADIYQTPRYLVIGTGKKITLECSQTMGHDKMYWYQQDPGMELHLIHYSYGVNSTEKGDLSSESTVSRIRTEHFPLTLESARPSHTSQYLCASSQTGTGGNNSPLHFGNGTRLTVT.